This entry is about one T cell receptor beta chain. Which antigen it targets is not known. Base quality data are lacking; no much larger clone is found one base away. The CDR3 regions of human TCRbeta chains were analyzed by immunosequencing. From the authors' description of their analysis: TCRs in the repertoires were compared against a reference library of SARS-CoV-2-specific TCRs that had been generated with the MIRA antigen-specificity platform. Breadth meant the fraction of unique TCRs that were SARS-CoV-2-associated, whereas depth meant the fraction of total T cells that were SARS-CoV-2-associated. Each spike-specific TCR was assigned to its reactive spike region and to a CD4 or CD8 class using the MIRA data. Log10-transformed breadth and depth values were compared by one-way ANOVA with Sidak's multiple comparisons tests. Imported from immuneACCESS, the table was reduced by TCRdb to in-frame sequences with V and J called. These copies leave out some clones; in studies compared against another copy, an unresolved V gene accounts for under half, and the cause of the remainder is not known. V, J and clone size reflect that table, while D and trimming were determined from the DNA. The sample yields 130,000 to 150,000 clones; about 91% were counted once. Roughly 16% of the sample is held by the ten biggest clonotypes.

This record belongs to a study of T cell responses to AZD1222 COVID-19 vaccine (TCRdb year 2021). Regarding the complete study: AZD1222 recipients given second doses at about 4 weeks or at about 12 weeks were pooled, since spike-specific TCR depth and breadth were not found to differ between the two schedules. TCR sequencing covered 230 or so trial participants: about 210 given two doses of AZD1222 and approximately 25 given two doses of MenACWY control vaccine. Trial participants were enrolled by age into subgroups of 18-55, 56-69 and 70-plus years, and 148, 28 and 57 TCR-sequenced participants, respectively, were included in these subgroups. What the authors observed across the whole study: The 56-69-year group was small, and its depth increase did not reach significance, likely because of low power. Most participants were white British and females outnumbered males, and the authors suggested that clonal diversity may have been underestimated. Because no day 14 peak-response samples were available, the repertoires could be characterized only after the peak T cell response. After two AZD1222 doses, both the breadth and the depth of spike-specific TCRs were significantly higher than at day 0 and than in MenACWY recipients. Nearly half of unique spike-specific TCRs reportedly recognized epitopes outside regions mutated in the B.1.351 and B.1.1.7 variants. Conclusions about previously exposed vaccinees are limited, since just a handful of AZD1222 recipients were seropositive for SARS-CoV-2 at baseline. The whole spike protein was spanned by vaccine-associated CD4 TCRs, and dominant responses were seen in regions 160-218 and 743-854.

What the time point label conveys for this sample: baseline before first vaccination. The vaccinee samples were drawn from two UK trials, COV001 and COV002, one of which was a single-blind randomized controlled phase 2/3 trial testing AZD1222 (ChAdOx1 nCoV-19) in healthy adults. Trial participant PBMC samples were collected at day 0 and day 28 after the second dose for TCRbeta chain sequencing. CDR1 and CDR2 (MNHNY, SVGAGI) derive from the germline V gene (reference sequence). Spanning cysteine to phenylalanine, the CDR3 consists of 9 amino acids. The sequence is cut down to CDR3 DNA, 27 bases in frame from base 1. V loses 2 bases of germline sequence and J loses 10 bases, and the interval between the two ends is 2 bases.

The clonotype was recovered from an adult in good health. The sample here was peripheral blood, taken on day 0 of AZD1222 vaccination. The chain is made from TRBV6-6 and TRBJ1-2, with the D gene call left open. CDR3 reads: CASSYPYTF. Read as DNA, the sequence is TGTGCCAGCAGTTACCCCTACACCTTC.